Described below is a single T cell receptor beta chain sequence and its context. Its antigen is currently unknown. Germline lookup yields CDR1 SGHTA and CDR2 FQGNSA. This CDR3 comprises 16 residues. V shed 3 bases, J shed 2 bases, and the junction held 4 bases outside the gene matches. The data stem from a study of identical twins. Study-level points and caveats: Cross-sectional statistics underpinned the conclusions; the same donors were not followed.

TCRdb reanalysed the 5' RACE reads using MiXCR and keeps one entry per CDR3 protein. This repertoire shows roughly 720,000 distinct CDR3 sequences, roughly 18% found once; its top ten account for roughly 14%. The data also belong to a second study, concerning T cells expressing NK-cell markers.

The clonotype comes from a woman younger than 30 in good health. The chain carries TRBV7-2 and TRBJ2-5; TRBD1 aligns across 12 bases. Specimen: PBMCs. The CDR3, as DNA: TGTGCCAGCAGCTTCGGGACAGGGGGCGGTCAAGAGACCCAGTACTTC. Translating gives CASSFGTGGGQETQYF.